This TCR beta chain is from a study of OX40 agonist ivuxolimab in advanced cancers. Whole-study findings and limits: Average numbers of expanded clones were greater in CD8+ T cells than in CD4+. Among the least clonally expanded were partial responders at 0.1-3.0 mg/kg.

CDR3 size: 14 residues. Per the germline V gene, CDR1 is SGHTA and CDR2 is FQGTGA. V lost 3 bases and J 1 base, leaving 8 bases between the germline ends. Note on this clone: Its target is unknown.

Sequencing was performed with immunoSEQ multiplex PCR; in TCRdb, only in-frame clones are kept and a portion is missing. The sample has roughly 60,000 clones, roughly nine tenths seen once. The sequencing here drew on CD4+ or CD8+ T cells sorted from blood, taken in a trial of the OX40 agonist ivuxolimab. J is TRBJ2-3 and V is TRBV7-3; D is undetermined. This clonotype was obtained from an adult with an advanced solid tumor such as melanoma, head and neck, liver or kidney cancer. The CDR3 region is CASSLGLRTDTQYF. CDR3 sequence (DNA): TGTGCCAGCAGCTTGGGATTGCGCACAGATACGCAGTATTTT.